This TCR beta chain was recovered during a study of blood T cell repertoires in COVID-19. Study background: PBMCs, B-cell-depleted T cells, or T cells were the source of the cDNA or gDNA that made up the material.

Germline-derived CDR1 and CDR2 are MNHEY and SVGAGI. V was pared by 0 bases and J by 1 base, with 1 base of the junction left unmatched. The CDR3 length is 15 residues. Only in-frame clones appear in the TCRdb table, and some are missing; sequencing was by immunoSEQ multiplex PCR. Altogether roughly 260,000 clones are present, 88% being singletons, with the ten largest covering 11%. The source of this sequence is a woman aged 25 to 39 with COVID-19, enrolled during active disease. Source material: peripheral blood. J is TRBJ2-3 and V is TRBV6-5; 7 bases are a match to TRBD2. CDR3 bases: TGTGCCAGCAGTTACTCCGCGGGAGGCACAGATACGCAGTATTTT. This translates into CASSYSAGGTDTQYF.